This TCR beta chain was captured by sequencing in a study of cytomegalovirus exposure and HLA in healthy donors. Germline assignment: CDR1 MNHEY and CDR2 SMNVEV (reference sequence). This CDR3 contains 14 residues. V shed 5 bases and J shed 4 bases, with 14 bases lying between them. Use of 60 Vbeta and 13 Jbeta primers characterized the PCR. Here immunoSEQ multiplex PCR was the method, and the copy in TCRdb shows in-frame clones only, minus some. The data show 95,000 to 150,000 clones, over 75% seen once. The rearrangement uses TRBV27 and TRBJ2-5; D gene unclear. The sequencing input was PBMCs. The origin of this receptor is a man between 35 and 55 years old in good health and CMV-seronegative. The CDR3 spells CASSPFNLAETQYF. The CDR3 DNA is TGTGCCAGCAGTCCGTTCAATTTGGCAGAGACCCAGTACTTC.